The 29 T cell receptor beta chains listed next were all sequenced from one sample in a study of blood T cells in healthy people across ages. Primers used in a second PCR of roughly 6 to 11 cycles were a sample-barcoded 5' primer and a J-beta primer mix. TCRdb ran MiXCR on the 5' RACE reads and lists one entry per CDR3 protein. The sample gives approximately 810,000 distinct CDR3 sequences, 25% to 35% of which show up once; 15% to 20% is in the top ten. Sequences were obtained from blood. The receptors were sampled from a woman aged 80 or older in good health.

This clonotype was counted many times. CDR3 sequence (DNA): TGCAGTGCTTACAATAACTATGGCTACACCTTC. This encodes CSAYNNYGYTF. The gene calls are TRBV20-1 and TRBJ1-2; D remains ambiguous. V lost 5 bases, J lost 1 base, and 5 bases lay in between. The CDR3 covers 11 residues. CDR1 is DFQATT, CDR2 SNEGSKA, per germline (reference sequence).

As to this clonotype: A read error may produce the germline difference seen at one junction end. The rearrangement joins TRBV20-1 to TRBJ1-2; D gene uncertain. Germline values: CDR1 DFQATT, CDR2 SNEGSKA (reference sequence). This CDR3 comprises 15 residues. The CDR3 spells CSATISAADNYGCTF. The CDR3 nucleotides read TGCAGTGCTACTATTTCGGCGGCCGATAACTATGGCTGCACCTTC.

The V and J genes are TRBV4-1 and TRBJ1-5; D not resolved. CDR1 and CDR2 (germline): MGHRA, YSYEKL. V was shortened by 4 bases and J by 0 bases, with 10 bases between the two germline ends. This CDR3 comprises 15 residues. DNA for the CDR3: TGCGCCAGCAGCCCAGACCCGAATAGCAATCAGCCCCAGCATTTT. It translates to CASSPDPNSNQPQHF.

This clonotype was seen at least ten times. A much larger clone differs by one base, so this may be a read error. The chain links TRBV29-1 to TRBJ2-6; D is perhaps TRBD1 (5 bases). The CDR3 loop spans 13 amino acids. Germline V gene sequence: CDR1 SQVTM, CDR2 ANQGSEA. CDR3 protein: CSVDTSGANVRTF. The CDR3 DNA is TGCAGCGTGGACACCTCTGGGGCCAACGTCCGGACTTTC.

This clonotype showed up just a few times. CDR3 region: CASRQRDTRRVSEAFF. DNA for the CDR3: TGTGCCAGCAGACAACGGGACACCCGACGGGTGTCTGAAGCTTTCTTT. The rearrangement uses TRBV6-5 and TRBJ1-1, with D tentatively TRBD1 (6 bases). The CDR3 spans 16 residues. V lost 6 bases to trimming and J lost 6 bases, with 23 bases between them. CDR1 and CDR2 (germline): MNHEY, SVGAGI.

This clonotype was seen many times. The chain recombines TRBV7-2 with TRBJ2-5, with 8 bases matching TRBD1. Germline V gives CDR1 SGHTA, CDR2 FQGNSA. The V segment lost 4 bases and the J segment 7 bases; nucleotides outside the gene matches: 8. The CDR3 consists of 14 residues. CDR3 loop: CASSSPGTGGTQYF. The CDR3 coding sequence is TGTGCCAGCAGCTCTCCCGGGACAGGCGGGACCCAGTACTTC.

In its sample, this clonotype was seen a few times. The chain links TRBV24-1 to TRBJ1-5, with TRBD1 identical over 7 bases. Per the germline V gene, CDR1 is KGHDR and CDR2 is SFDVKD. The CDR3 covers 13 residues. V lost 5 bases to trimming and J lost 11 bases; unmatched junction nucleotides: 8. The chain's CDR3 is CATSVTGAVTQHF. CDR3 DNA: TGTGCCACCAGTGTTACAGGGGCAGTGACCCAGCATTTT.

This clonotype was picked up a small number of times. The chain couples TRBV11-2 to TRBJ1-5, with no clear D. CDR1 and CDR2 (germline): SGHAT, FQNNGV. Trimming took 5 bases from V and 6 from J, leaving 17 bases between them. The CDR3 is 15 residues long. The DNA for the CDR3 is TGTGCCAGCAGCCCATCTCGGGTTAAGGCTCAGCCCCAGCATTTT. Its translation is CASSPSRVKAQPQHF.

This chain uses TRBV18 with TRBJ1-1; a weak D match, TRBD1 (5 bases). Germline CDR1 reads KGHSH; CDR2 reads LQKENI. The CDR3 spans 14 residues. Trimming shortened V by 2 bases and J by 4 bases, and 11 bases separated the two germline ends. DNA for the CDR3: TGTGCCAGCTCACCAGGGGGGGGAAGCACTGAAGCTTTCTTT. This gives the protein CASSPGGGSTEAFF.

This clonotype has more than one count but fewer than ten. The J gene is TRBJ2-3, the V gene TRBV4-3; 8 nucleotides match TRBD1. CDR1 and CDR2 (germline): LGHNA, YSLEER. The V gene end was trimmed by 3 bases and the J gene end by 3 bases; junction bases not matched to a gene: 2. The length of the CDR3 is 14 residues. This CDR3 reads CASSHGQGTDTQYF. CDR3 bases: TGCGCCAGCAGCCATGGACAGGGTACAGATACGCAGTATTTT.

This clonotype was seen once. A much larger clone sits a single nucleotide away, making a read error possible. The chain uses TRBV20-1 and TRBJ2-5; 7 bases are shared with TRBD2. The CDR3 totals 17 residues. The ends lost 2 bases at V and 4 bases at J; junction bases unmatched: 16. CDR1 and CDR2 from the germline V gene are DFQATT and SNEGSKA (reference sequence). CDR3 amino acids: CSARYLWTGGGAETQYF. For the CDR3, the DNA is TGCAGTGCTAGATACTTATGGACTGGCGGGGGAGCAGAGACCCAGTACTTC.

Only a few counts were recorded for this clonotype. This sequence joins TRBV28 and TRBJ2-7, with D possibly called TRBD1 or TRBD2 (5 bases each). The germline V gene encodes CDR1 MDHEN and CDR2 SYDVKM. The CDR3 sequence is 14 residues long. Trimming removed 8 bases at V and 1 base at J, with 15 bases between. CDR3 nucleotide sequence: TGTGCCAGCCTAGGGACCGGGGTATCCTACGAGCAGTACTTC. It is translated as CASLGTGVSYEQYF.

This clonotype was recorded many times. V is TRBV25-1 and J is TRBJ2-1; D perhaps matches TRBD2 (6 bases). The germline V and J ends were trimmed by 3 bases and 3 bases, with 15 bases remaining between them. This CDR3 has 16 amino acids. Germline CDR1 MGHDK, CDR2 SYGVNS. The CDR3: CASSDIRDSVYNEQFF. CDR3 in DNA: TGTGCCAGCAGTGATATTAGGGACTCCGTCTACAATGAGCAGTTCTTC.

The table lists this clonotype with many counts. The CDR3, as DNA: TGTGCCAGCCATCGGGGGCAGGAAGGTGAGCAGTTCTTC. Its protein is CASHRGQEGEQFF. The J gene is TRBJ2-1, the V gene TRBV18, with D possibly called TRBD1 or TRBD2 (6 bases each). This CDR3 is built from 13 residues. V was shortened by 8 bases and J by 9 bases, with 17 bases between the two germline ends. From germline, CDR1 is KGHSH and CDR2 LQKENI.

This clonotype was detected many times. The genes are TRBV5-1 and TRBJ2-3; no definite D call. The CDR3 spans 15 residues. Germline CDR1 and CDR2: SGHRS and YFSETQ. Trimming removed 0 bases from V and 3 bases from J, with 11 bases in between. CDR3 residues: CASSLDKGPTDTQYF. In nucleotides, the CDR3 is TGCGCCAGCAGCTTGGATAAGGGCCCGACAGATACGCAGTATTTT.

CDR3: CASSPSDGGGYTF. The CDR3 coding sequence is TGTGCCAGCTCACCATCAGATGGCGGAGGCTACACCTTC. V and J are TRBV18 and TRBJ1-2; D gene unclear. Germline-derived CDR1 and CDR2 are KGHSH and LQKENI. The CDR3 extends over 13 amino acids. V was trimmed by 2 bases and J by 8 bases, leaving 12 bases between them.

In nucleotides, the CDR3 is TGTGCCAGCAGCGCCTCCTTTAGCGGGGGACCCCTGGAGCAGTACTTC. Its translation: CASSASFSGGPLEQYF. The chain couples TRBV7-2 to TRBJ2-5; TRBD2 matches 9 bases. The germline V gene has CDR1 SGHTA and CDR2 FQGNSA. The V gene end was trimmed by 5 bases and the J gene end by 11 bases; junction bases not matched to a gene: 18. The CDR3 is 16 amino acids.

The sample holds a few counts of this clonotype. The CDR3 DNA reads as TGTGCCTGGCTAAGACAGGGGGTGGATGGCTACACCTTC. Translated, it gives CAWLRQGVDGYTF. J is TRBJ1-2 and V is TRBV30, with 9 bases identical to TRBD1. After removal of 5 bases from V and 6 bases from J, the junction contained 7 bases not matched to a gene. CDR3 length: 13 residues. Germline V gene lookup returns CDR1 GTSNPN and CDR2 SVGIG (reference sequence).

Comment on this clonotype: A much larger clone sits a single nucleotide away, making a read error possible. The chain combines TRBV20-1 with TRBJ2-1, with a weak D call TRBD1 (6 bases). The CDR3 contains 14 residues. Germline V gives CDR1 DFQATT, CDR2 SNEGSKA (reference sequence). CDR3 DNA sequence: TGCAGTGCTCAGTACTCGAGGGGGTACAATGGGCAGTTCTTC. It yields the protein CSAQYSRGYNGQFF.

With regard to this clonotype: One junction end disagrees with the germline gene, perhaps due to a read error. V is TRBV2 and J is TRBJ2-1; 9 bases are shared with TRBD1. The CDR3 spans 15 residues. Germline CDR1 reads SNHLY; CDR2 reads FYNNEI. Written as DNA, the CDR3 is TGTGCCAGCAGGTCAGGACAGGGGAGGGCCAATGAGCGGTTCTTC. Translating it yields CASRSGQGRANERFF.

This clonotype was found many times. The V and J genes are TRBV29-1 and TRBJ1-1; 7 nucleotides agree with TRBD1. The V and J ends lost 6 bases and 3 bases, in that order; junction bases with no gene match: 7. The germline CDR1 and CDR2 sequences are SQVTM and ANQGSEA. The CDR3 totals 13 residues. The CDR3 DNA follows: TGCAGCGTATTTTCCAGGGGGGACACTGAAGCTTTCTTT. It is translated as CSVFSRGDTEAFF.

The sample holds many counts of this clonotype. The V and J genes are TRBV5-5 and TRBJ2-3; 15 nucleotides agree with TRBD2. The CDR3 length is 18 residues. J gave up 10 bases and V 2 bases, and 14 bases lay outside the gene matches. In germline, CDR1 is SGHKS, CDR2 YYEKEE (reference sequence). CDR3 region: CASSLQVGTSGGYAAQYF. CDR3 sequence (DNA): TGTGCCAGCAGCTTACAAGTCGGGACTAGCGGGGGGTATGCAGCGCAGTATTTT.

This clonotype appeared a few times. The CDR3: CAWRDGGGQPQHF. CDR3 bases: TGTGCCTGGAGAGATGGGGGGGGCCAGCCCCAGCATTTT. The chain links TRBV30 to TRBJ1-5; TRBD1 is a possible D gene (6 bases). Trimming left V 3 bases short and J 7 bases short, with 13 bases between. This CDR3 region has 13 residues. The germline V gene encodes CDR1 GTSNPN and CDR2 SVGIG (reference sequence).

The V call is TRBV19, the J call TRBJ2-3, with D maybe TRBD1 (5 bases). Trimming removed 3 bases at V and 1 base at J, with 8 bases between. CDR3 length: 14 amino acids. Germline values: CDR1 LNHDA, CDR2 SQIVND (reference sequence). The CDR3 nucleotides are TGTGCCAGTAGTATGCAGGGCGGCACAGATACGCAGTATTTT. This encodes CASSMQGGTDTQYF.

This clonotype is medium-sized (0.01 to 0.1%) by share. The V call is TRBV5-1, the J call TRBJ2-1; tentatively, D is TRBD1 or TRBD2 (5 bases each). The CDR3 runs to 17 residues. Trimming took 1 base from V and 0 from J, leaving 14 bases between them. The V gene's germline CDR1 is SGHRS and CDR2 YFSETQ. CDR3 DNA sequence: TGCGCCAGCAGCTTGAATGGGGGATTCAGCTCCTACAATGAGCAGTTCTTC. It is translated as CASSLNGGFSSYNEQFF.

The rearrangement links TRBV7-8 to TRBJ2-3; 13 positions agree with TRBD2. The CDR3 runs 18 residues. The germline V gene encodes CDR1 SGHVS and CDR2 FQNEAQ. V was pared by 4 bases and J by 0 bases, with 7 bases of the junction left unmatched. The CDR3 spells CASSSRRTSGSSTDTQYF. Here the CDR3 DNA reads TGTGCCAGCAGCTCCCGCAGGACTAGCGGGAGTAGCACAGATACGCAGTATTTT.

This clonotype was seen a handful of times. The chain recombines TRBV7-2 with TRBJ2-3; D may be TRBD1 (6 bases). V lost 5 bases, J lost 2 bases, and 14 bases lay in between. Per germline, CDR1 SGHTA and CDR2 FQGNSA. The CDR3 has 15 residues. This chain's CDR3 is CASSPLGDNTDTQYF. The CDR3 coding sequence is TGTGCCAGCAGCCCCCTTGGGGACAACACAGATACGCAGTATTTT.

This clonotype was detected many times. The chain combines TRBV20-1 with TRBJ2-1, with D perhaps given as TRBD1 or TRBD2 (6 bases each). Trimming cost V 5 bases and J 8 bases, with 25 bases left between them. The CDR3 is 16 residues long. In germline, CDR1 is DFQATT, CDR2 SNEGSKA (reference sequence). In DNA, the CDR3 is TGCAGTGCTCCTTTATCCCGGGGACAACGGGGGTATGAGCAGTTCTTC. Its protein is CSAPLSRGQRGYEQFF.

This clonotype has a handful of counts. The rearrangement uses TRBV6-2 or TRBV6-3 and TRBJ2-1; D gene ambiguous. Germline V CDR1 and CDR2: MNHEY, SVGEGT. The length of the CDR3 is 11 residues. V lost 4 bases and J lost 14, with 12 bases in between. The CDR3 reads CASSSGRWEFF. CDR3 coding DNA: TGTGCCAGCAGTTCTGGCCGGTGGGAGTTCTTC.